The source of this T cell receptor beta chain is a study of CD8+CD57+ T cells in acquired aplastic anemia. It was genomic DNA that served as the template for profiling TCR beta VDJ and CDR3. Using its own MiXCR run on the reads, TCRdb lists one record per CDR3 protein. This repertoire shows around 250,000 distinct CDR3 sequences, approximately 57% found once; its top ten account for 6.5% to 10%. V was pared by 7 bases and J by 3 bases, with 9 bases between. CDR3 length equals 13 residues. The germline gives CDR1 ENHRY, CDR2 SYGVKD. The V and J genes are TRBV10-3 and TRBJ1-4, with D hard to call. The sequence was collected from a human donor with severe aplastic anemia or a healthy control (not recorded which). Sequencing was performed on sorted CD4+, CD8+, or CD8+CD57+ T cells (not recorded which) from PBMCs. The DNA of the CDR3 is TGTGCCATCACAACAGACCCTAATGAAAAACTGTTTTTT. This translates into CAITTDPNEKLFF.